Shown below are 10 T cell receptor beta chains from a single sample sequenced in a study of blood T cells in healthy people across ages. A second PCR of about 6 to 12 cycles used a sample-barcoded 5' primer and a J-beta primer mix. Each CDR3 protein gets one entry after TCRdb re-called the 5' RACE reads with MiXCR. The sample includes some 1.4 million distinct CDR3 sequences, around 42% seen only once; the top ten take under 8%. Sequencing was carried out using blood. The source is a woman aged 18 to 35 in good health.

This rearrangement joins TRBV28 to TRBJ2-7; D remains unclear. The CDR3 extends over 16 amino acids. Trimming took 0 bases from V and 3 from J, leaving 15 bases between them. Germline CDR1 is MDHEN and CDR2 is SYDVKM. Here the CDR3 reads CASSLCCHRDVYEQYF. Here the CDR3 DNA reads TGTGCCAGCAGTTTATGCTGCCATCGCGATGTCTACGAGCAGTACTTC. The variable domain in full, with the rest retrieved from reference TRBV28 and TRBJ2-7, is DVKVTQSSRYLVKRTGEKVFLECVQDMDHENMFWYRQDPGLGLRLIYFSYDVKMKEKGDIPEGYSVSREKKERFSLILESASTNQTSMYLCASSLCCHRDVYEQYFGPGTRLTVT.

The chain has TRBV3-1 and TRBJ2-1; D is uncertain. This CDR3 is built from 14 residues. Per the germline V gene, CDR1 is LGHDT and CDR2 is YNNKEL (reference sequence). V lost 2 bases and J lost 5, with 10 bases in between. In DNA form, the CDR3 reads TGTGCCAGCAGCCAAAACCGTCAACACAATGAGCAGTTCTTC. It encodes CASSQNRQHNEQFF.

This clonotype was observed a few times. CDR3 nucleotide sequence: TGTGCCATCAGTGAGTCTGGCCTGACTAGTGGGGCCCAGTACTTC. It specifies CAISESGLTSGAQYF. The V and J genes are TRBV10-3 and TRBJ2-5; tentative D call: TRBD2 (6 bases). Germline V lookup: CDR1 ENHRY, CDR2 SYGVKD. V lost 0 bases to trimming and J lost 9 bases, with 17 bases between them. CDR3 size: 15 residues.

This clonotype was detected only a few times. As DNA, the CDR3 is TGTGCCAGCAGCAAGGCCCCCGACTTCTCCGAGCAGTACTTC. Translated: CASSKAPDFSEQYF. The rearrangement uses TRBV7-2 and TRBJ2-5; no reliable D call. The J call may be mistaken, given a closer DNA end match to TRBJ2-7. CDR3 size: 14 residues. From germline, CDR1 is SGHTA and CDR2 FQGNSA.

This rearrangement joins TRBV2 to TRBJ2-3; 12 nucleotides match TRBD2. The CDR3 consists of 14 residues. The V and J ends lost 9 bases and 5 bases, in that order; junction bases with no gene match: 6. The V gene's germline CDR1 is SNHLY and CDR2 FYNNEI. The chain's CDR3 is CARPSGGAGDTQYF. CDR3 in DNA: TGTGCCAGGCCTAGCGGGGGGGCCGGAGATACGCAGTATTTT.

This sequence joins TRBV18 and TRBJ2-2; D perhaps matches TRBD1 (6 bases). The length of the CDR3 is 16 residues. Trimming removed 1 base at V and 2 bases at J, with 11 bases between. CDR1 is KGHSH, CDR2 LQKENI, per germline. CDR3 loop: CASSPRQAINTGELFF. In DNA form, the CDR3 reads TGTGCCAGCTCACCACGACAGGCGATTAACACCGGGGAGCTGTTTTTT. The full variable domain, completed using reference TRBV18 and TRBJ2-2, is NAGVMQNPRHLVRRRGQEARLRCSPMKGHSHVYWYRQLPEEGLKFMVYLQKENIIDESGMPKERFSAEFPKEGPSILRIQQVVRGDSAAYFCASSPRQAINTGELFFGEGSRLTVL.

The rearrangement joins TRBV7-3 to TRBJ1-4; TRBD1 might be the D (5 bases). Germline V gene lookup returns CDR1 SGHTA and CDR2 FQGTGA. V lost 2 bases to trimming and J lost 12 bases, with 13 bases between them. The CDR3 has 13 residues. This CDR3 is CASSLHDSRELFF. For the CDR3, the DNA is TGTGCCAGCAGCTTACATGACAGTCGGGAACTGTTTTTT. The full variable domain, completed using reference TRBV7-3 and TRBJ1-4, is GAGVSQTPSNKVTEKGKYVELRCDPISGHTALYWYRQSLGQGPEFLIYFQGTGAADDSGLPNDRFFAVRPEGSVSTLKIQRTERGDSAVYLCASSLHDSRELFFGSGTQLSVL.

J is TRBJ2-3 and V is TRBV6-1, with a weak D call TRBD2 (5 bases). In germline, CDR1 is MNHNS, CDR2 SASEGT. The V end was cut by 10 bases, the J end by 6 bases, with 17 bases between. The CDR3 has 13 amino acids. CDR3 sequence (DNA): TGTGCCACCGAAAAAGAGGGAAAGGATACGCAGTATTTT. It translates to CATEKEGKDTQYF.

The chain uses TRBV24-1 and TRBJ2-1; 8 nucleotides match TRBD1. TRBJ2-7 matches the DNA end more closely, so the J call is doubtful. The CDR3 is 15 residues long. CDR1 and CDR2 (germline): KGHDR, SFDVKD. CDR3 in amino acids: CATSAQGASYNEQYF. The CDR3 region has the DNA TGTGCCACCAGTGCCCAGGGGGCATCATACAATGAGCAGTACTTC.

This clonotype was observed once. V and J are TRBV5-1 and TRBJ2-1; D tentatively reads TRBD1 or TRBD2 (5 bases each). The CDR3 length is 15 residues. V was shortened by 3 bases and J by 2 bases, with 12 bases between the two germline ends. Germline V gene data show CDR1 as SGHRS and CDR2 as YFSETQ. The CDR3: CASSYEGRAYNEQFF. CDR3 sequence (DNA): TGCGCCAGCAGCTATGAGGGCAGGGCCTACAATGAGCAGTTCTTC.